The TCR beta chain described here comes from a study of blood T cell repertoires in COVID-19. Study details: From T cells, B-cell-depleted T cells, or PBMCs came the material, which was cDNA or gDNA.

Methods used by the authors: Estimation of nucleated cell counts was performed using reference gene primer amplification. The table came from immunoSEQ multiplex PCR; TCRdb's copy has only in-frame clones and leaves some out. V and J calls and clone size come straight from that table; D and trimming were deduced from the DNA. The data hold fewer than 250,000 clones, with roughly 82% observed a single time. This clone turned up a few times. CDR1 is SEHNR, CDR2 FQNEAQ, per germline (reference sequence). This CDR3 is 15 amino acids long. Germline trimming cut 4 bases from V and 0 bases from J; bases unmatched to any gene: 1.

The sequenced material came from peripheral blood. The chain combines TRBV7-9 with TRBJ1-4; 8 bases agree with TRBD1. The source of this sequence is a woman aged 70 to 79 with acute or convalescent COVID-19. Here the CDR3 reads CASSSQGATNEKLFF. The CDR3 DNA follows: TGTGCCAGCAGCTCACAGGGGGCAACTAATGAAAAACTGTTTTTT.